The present entry profiles one T cell receptor beta chain with its context. The TCR beta repertoire was assessed by survey-level immunoSEQ sequencing. Profiled with immunoSEQ multiplex PCR; TCRdb holds only in-frame clones, not every one. The table shows nearly 70,000 clones, with 93% occurring only once. Looked up from germline, CDR1 is SGHRS and CDR2 is YFSETQ. Germline trimming cut 7 bases from V and 3 bases from J; bases unmatched to any gene: 6. The CDR3 sequence is 14 residues long. This chain joins TRBV5-1 and TRBJ2-2, with TRBD2 matching over 7 bases. The source is a man aged 40-55 years with rheumatoid arthritis. Sequenced: PBMCs. CDR3 nucleotide sequence: TGCGCCAGCGGGGAGGGCCTGCACACCGGGGAGCTGTTTTTT. Its protein product is CASGEGLHTGELFF. The entire variable domain, with the rest obtained from reference TRBV5-1 and TRBJ2-2, is as follows: KAGVTQTPRYLIKTRGQQVTLSCSPISGHRSVSWYQQTPGQGLQFLFEYFSETQRNKGNFPGRFSGRQFSNSRSEMNVSTLELGDSALYLCASGEGLHTGELFFGEGSRLTVL.